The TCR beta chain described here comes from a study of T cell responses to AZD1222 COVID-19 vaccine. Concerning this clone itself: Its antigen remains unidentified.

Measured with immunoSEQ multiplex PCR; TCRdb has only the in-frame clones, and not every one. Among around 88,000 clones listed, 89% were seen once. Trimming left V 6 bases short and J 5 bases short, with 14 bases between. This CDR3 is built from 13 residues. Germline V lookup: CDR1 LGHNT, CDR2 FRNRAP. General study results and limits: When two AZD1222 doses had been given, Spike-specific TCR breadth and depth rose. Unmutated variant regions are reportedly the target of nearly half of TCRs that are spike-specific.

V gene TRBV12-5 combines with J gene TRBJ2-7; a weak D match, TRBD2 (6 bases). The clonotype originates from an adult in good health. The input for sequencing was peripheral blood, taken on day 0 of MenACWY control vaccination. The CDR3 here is CASGGGGYDEQYF. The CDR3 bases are TGTGCTAGTGGGGGGGGAGGATACGACGAGCAGTACTTC.